Below are 8 T cell receptor beta chains sequenced from a single sample in a study of blood T cells in healthy people across ages. Sample-barcoded 5' priming and a J-beta primer mix drove a second PCR of about 6 to 12 cycles. From the 5' RACE reads, TCRdb called clonotypes with MiXCR, one entry per CDR3 protein. The sample records almost 300,000 distinct CDR3 sequences, roughly 26% being singletons. The specimen sequenced was blood. The receptors shown here come from a woman in her 70s in good health.

This clonotype was observed a few times. The chain has TRBV11-2 and TRBJ2-7; D could derive from TRBD1 or TRBD2 (5 bases each). Germline values: CDR1 SGHAT, CDR2 FQNNGV. V dropped 6 bases and J dropped 3 bases, with 15 bases sitting between them. The CDR3 runs to 14 residues. CDR3 residues: CASSPGTQIYEQYF. CDR3 nucleotides: TGTGCCAGCAGTCCCGGGACGCAGATCTACGAGCAGTACTTC.

This clonotype was picked up a small number of times. The V and J genes are TRBV6-5 and TRBJ1-4, with a weak D call TRBD1 (5 bases). There are 14 residues in the CDR3. V was clipped by 0 bases and J by 4 bases, with 6 bases between them. Germline loops: CDR1 MNHEY, CDR2 SVGAGI. The CDR3 protein is CASSYSGDNEKLFF. The CDR3 coding sequence is TGTGCCAGCAGTTACTCAGGGGATAATGAAAAACTGTTTTTT.

This rearrangement joins TRBV6-2 or TRBV6-3 to TRBJ1-5; perhaps TRBD1 as D (5 bases). CDR1 is MNHEY and CDR2 is SVGEGT in the germline V gene. Trimming pared 4 bases from V and 0 bases from J, leaving 10 bases between. This CDR3 region has 15 residues. The CDR3 loop is CASSSDSYSNQPQHF. In nucleotides, the CDR3 is TGTGCCAGCAGTTCCGACAGTTATAGCAATCAGCCCCAGCATTTT.

The chain is built from TRBV27 and TRBJ1-5, with a weak D call TRBD1 (5 bases). CDR1 and CDR2 (germline): MNHEY, SMNVEV (reference sequence). Trimming pared 11 bases from V and 2 bases from J, leaving 22 bases between. This CDR3 has 16 amino acids. The CDR3 loop is CACGRRVEEGNQPQHF. The CDR3 nucleotides are TGTGCCTGCGGCCGCAGGGTCGAGGAGGGCAATCAGCCCCAGCATTTT.

The V call is TRBV15, the J call TRBJ1-2; 9 bases are a match to TRBD1. The CDR3 extends over 14 amino acids. Germline V lookup: CDR1 LNHNV, CDR2 YYDKDF (reference sequence). After removal of 3 bases from V and 4 bases from J, the junction contained 3 bases not matched to a gene. CDR3 amino acids: CATSRETGGYGYTF. DNA of the CDR3: TGTGCCACCAGCAGGGAGACAGGGGGCTATGGCTACACCTTC.

J is TRBJ2-3 and V is TRBV11-2; D possibly uses TRBD1 or TRBD2 (6 bases each). CDR1 and CDR2 from the germline V gene are SGHAT and FQNNGV. The CDR3 has 14 residues. V lost 2 bases to trimming and J lost 6 bases, with 12 bases between them. In nucleotides, the CDR3 is TGTGCCAGCAGCTTAAGGGGGGCGGCGGATACGCAGTATTTT. This encodes CASSLRGAADTQYF. Drawing the rest from reference TRBV11-2 and TRBJ2-3, the complete variable domain is EAGVAQSPRYKIIEKRQSVAFWCNPISGHATLYWYQQILGQGPKLLIQFQNNGVVDDSQLPKDRFSAERLKGVDSTLKIQPAKLEDSAVYLCASSLRGAADTQYFGPGTRLTVL.

The chain employs TRBV11-2 and TRBJ2-7; D possibly corresponds to TRBD2 (5 bases). The CDR3 runs 15 residues. Germline assignment: CDR1 SGHAT and CDR2 FQNNGV. The V end was cut by 0 bases, the J end by 0 bases, with 9 bases between. The CDR3 DNA reads TGTGCCAGCAGCTTAGAGTCGGGAAGCTCCTACGAGCAGTACTTC. Translation: CASSLESGSSYEQYF.

This clonotype was seen many times. V is TRBV12-3 or TRBV12-4 and J is TRBJ2-1; TRBD2 matches 11 bases. Trimming cost V 7 bases and J 9 bases; bases outside gene matches: 17. The CDR3 is made up of 17 amino acids. DNA of the CDR3: TGTGCCAGCAACCCACTTAAACTAGCGGGAGCTCTAGGTGAGCAGTTCTTC. Protein: CASNPLKLAGALGEQFF.